A selection of T cell receptor beta chains follows, all from one sample in a study of cytomegalovirus exposure and HLA in healthy donors. The data were produced by immunoSEQ multiplex PCR, yet TCRdb's version contains in-frame clones alone and is incomplete. This table holds approximately 150,000 clones, roughly 87% found once. Sequences were obtained from PBMCs. The origin of the receptors is a man between 18 and 35 years old in good health and CMV-seropositive. CDR3s include the opening cysteine and the closing phenylalanine or tryptophan. The D gene is left open where the match is weak. A clone size is listed for some rows: how often the clone was seen (once, few, many), or a class if it is expanded.

d_gene,abundance,j_gene,len,v_gene,CDR3aa,CDR3nt
NA,once,TRBJ2-1,16,TRBV10-3,CAISESDSLRNNEQFF,TGTGCCATCAGTGAGTCCGACAGCTTAAGAAACAATGAGCAGTTCTTC
NA,NA,TRBJ2-7,18,TRBV11-2,CASSLGGGQFLKSYEQYF,TGTGCCAGCAGCTTAGGGGGAGGCCAATTCCTTAAATCCTACGAGCAGTACTTC
TRBD1,few,TRBJ1-2,17,TRBV5-1,CASSSTRGQGMNYGYTF,TGCGCCAGCAGCTCCACTCGGGGACAGGGTATGAACTATGGCTACACCTTC
NA,NA,TRBJ2-7,13,TRBV29-1,CSVKITAAYEQYF,TGCAGCGTCAAAATAACAGCCGCCTACGAGCAGTACTTC
NA,NA,TRBJ2-7,15,TRBV19,CASRTGGTGSYEQYF,TGTGCCAGTAGGACCGGGGGGACAGGCTCCTACGAGCAGTACTTC
TRBD1,NA,TRBJ1-2,15,TRBV27,CASSSIGTGSYGYTF,TGTGCCAGCAGTTCCATTGGGACAGGGAGCTATGGCTACACCTTC
NA,NA,TRBJ2-2,16,TRBV7-8,CASSLLASPNTGELFF,TGTGCCAGCAGCTTACTAGCGAGCCCTAACACCGGGGAGCTGTTTTTT
TRBD2,NA,TRBJ2-4,16,TRBV6-8,CASSPQREWAKNIQYF,TGTGCCAGCAGTCCGCAGCGGGAGTGGGCCAAAAACATTCAGTACTTC
TRBD2,NA,TRBJ2-7,15,TRBV28,CASKSPGLQFYEQYF,TGTGCCAGCAAGTCACCGGGACTACAGTTCTACGAGCAGTACTTC
NA,NA,TRBJ1-1,18,TRBV7-8,CASVRTYGIGGTNTEAFF,TGTGCCAGCGTCAGGACATACGGTATAGGGGGAACGAACACTGAAGCTTTCTTT
TRBD1,NA,TRBJ2-5,17,TRBV23-1,CASSHSDRGQDKETQYF,TGCGCCAGCAGTCATTCGGACCGCGGACAGGATAAAGAGACCCAGTACTTC
TRBD1,NA,TRBJ1-3,15,TRBV11-2,CASSLALTGGNTIYF,TGTGCCAGCAGCTTAGCGTTGACAGGGGGAAACACCATATATTTT
NA,once,TRBJ1-1,16,TRBV5-4,CASSLSRWRENTEAFF,TGTGCCAGCAGCTTGAGTAGGTGGCGGGAGAACACTGAAGCTTTCTTT
NA,NA,TRBJ1-1,14,TRBV27,CASRLGGKSREAFF,TGTGCCAGCAGGCTTGGAGGGAAATCCAGGGAAGCTTTCTTT
TRBD2,NA,TRBJ2-7,15,TRBV10-3,CAISEPAGVLHEQYF,TGTGCCATCAGTGAACCAGCGGGAGTTCTCCACGAGCAGTACTTC
NA,NA,TRBJ2-7,14,TRBV30,CAWSVAVSLYEQYF,TGTGCCTGGAGTGTAGCGGTGAGCCTCTACGAGCAGTACTTC
NA,NA,TRBJ1-5,15,TRBV4-1,CASSQAGGGDQPQHF,TGCGCCAGCAGCCAAGCCGGGGGTGGAGATCAGCCCCAGCATTTT
NA,NA,TRBJ1-5,16,TRBV9,CASSVGEGIPPQPQHF,TGTGCCAGCAGCGTAGGGGAGGGGATACCTCCCCAGCCCCAGCATTTT
NA,NA,TRBJ1-1,15,TRBV27,CASSSLQGTDTEAFF,TGTGCCAGCAGTTCCCTACAGGGTACGGACACTGAAGCTTTCTTT
TRBD1,NA,TRBJ1-4,13,TRBV5-1,CASRIGTDEKLFF,TGCGCCAGCAGAATCGGGACAGATGAAAAACTGTTTTTT
NA,few,TRBJ2-7,13,TRBV6-6,CASSYSAGTEQYF,TGTGCCAGCAGTTACTCCGCGGGGACCGAGCAGTACTTC
TRBD1,NA,TRBJ2-7,15,TRBV10-1,CASSPRAGGNYEQYF,TGCGCCAGCAGCCCGCGGGCAGGGGGTAACTACGAGCAGTACTTC
NA,once,TRBJ2-1,16,TRBV25-1,CASTNFDSLSYNEQFF,TGTGCCAGCACAAATTTTGACTCCCTGTCCTACAATGAGCAGTTCTTC
NA,NA,TRBJ2-7,13,TRBV6-1,CASTPLIGYEQYF,TGTGCCAGCACCCCCCTCATCGGCTACGAGCAGTACTTC
TRBD1,NA,TRBJ1-2,16,TRBV6-5,CASSYWDRVRADGYTF,TGTGCCAGCAGTTATTGGGACAGGGTAAGGGCGGATGGCTACACCTTC
TRBD1,NA,TRBJ1-1,15,TRBV28,CASSSLQGTFTEAFF,TGTGCCAGCAGTTCCCTACAGGGGACTTTCACTGAAGCTTTCTTT
NA,once,TRBJ2-7,17,TRBV4-1,CASSQAPRQAQLYEQYF,TGCGCCAGCAGCCAAGCCCCTAGACAGGCCCAACTATACGAGCAGTACTTC
NA,NA,TRBJ1-5,15,TRBV5-4,CASSPGGGVNQPQHF,TGTGCCAGCAGCCCGGGAGGGGGGGTTAATCAGCCCCAGCATTTT
NA,NA,TRBJ2-5,15,TRBV5-3,CARSLSATSWETQYF,TGTGCCAGAAGCTTGTCCGCTACCTCATGGGAGACCCAGTACTTC
NA,NA,TRBJ1-2,14,TRBV27,CASSFGGHRYGYTF,TGTGCCAGCAGTTTCGGGGGGCACCGCTATGGCTACACCTTC
TRBD1,few,TRBJ2-7,14,TRBV7-8,CASSHRDRPYEQYF,TGTGCCAGCAGCCACCGGGACAGGCCCTACGAGCAGTACTTC
TRBD1,few,TRBJ1-4,15,TRBV5-4,CASSSTGGPNEKLFF,TGTGCCAGCAGCTCCACAGGGGGGCCTAATGAAAAACTGTTTTTT
NA,NA,TRBJ2-1,14,TRBV5-6,CASSLEGVYNEQFF,TGTGCCAGCAGCTTGGAGGGGGTTTACAATGAGCAGTTCTTC
NA,NA,TRBJ2-1,15,TRBV28,CASTSRGHSYNEQFF,TGTGCCAGCACTTCCAGGGGCCACTCCTACAATGAGCAGTTCTTC
TRBD1,NA,TRBJ1-1,14,TRBV4-1,CASSQGDREKEAFF,TGCGCCAGCAGCCAAGGGGACAGGGAAAAAGAAGCTTTCTTT
TRBD1,once,TRBJ1-2,13,TRBV10-3,CAISGDRGYGYTF,TGTGCCATCAGTGGAGACAGGGGTTATGGCTACACCTTC
TRBD2,NA,TRBJ2-1,15,TRBV6-5,CASSYGAGGNNEQFF,TGTGCCAGCAGTTACGGAGCGGGAGGAAACAATGAGCAGTTCTTC
NA,NA,TRBJ1-4,15,TRBV5-1,CASRDSVATNEKLFF,TGCGCCAGCAGGGACAGCGTTGCAACTAATGAAAAACTGTTTTTT
TRBD1,NA,TRBJ1-1,14,TRBV4-1,CASSAGTGGTEAFF,TGCGCCAGCAGCGCGGGGACAGGGGGCACTGAAGCTTTCTTT
NA,NA,TRBJ2-7,15,TRBV19,CASSSPGEGGYEQYF,TGTGCCAGTAGTAGTCCAGGGGAGGGCGGGTACGAGCAGTACTTC
NA,NA,TRBJ1-4,18,TRBV25-1,CASSVPREGPATNEKLFF,TGTGCCAGCAGTGTACCCCGGGAGGGGCCTGCAACTAATGAAAAACTGTTTTTT
TRBD1,NA,TRBJ1-5,18,TRBV7-2,CASSLGASRGYSNQPQHF,TGTGCCAGCAGCCTTGGCGCGTCCAGGGGGTATAGCAATCAGCCCCAGCATTTT
TRBD2,NA,TRBJ2-1,15,TRBV30,CASRGERGGHNEQFF,TGTGCCTCCAGGGGAGAGCGGGGGGGGCACAATGAGCAGTTCTTC
TRBD1,NA,TRBJ1-5,16,TRBV4-1,CASSQVGGDREQPQHF,TGCGCCAGCAGCCAAGTCGGGGGGGACAGGGAACAGCCCCAGCATTTT
NA,NA,TRBJ2-2,14,TRBV6-5,CASNHRANTGELFF,TGTGCCAGCAACCACCGGGCGAACACCGGGGAGCTGTTTTTT
TRBD1,NA,TRBJ2-3,15,TRBV4-1,CASSQVGTVIDTQYF,TGCGCCAGCAGCCAAGTTGGGACAGTTATAGATACGCAGTATTTT
NA,once,TRBJ2-1,15,TRBV28,CASIDGVTAYNEQFF,TGTGCCAGCATCGACGGGGTGACTGCCTACAATGAGCAGTTCTTC
NA,NA,TRBJ1-5,15,TRBV6-6,CASSLTRGSNQPQHF,TGTGCCAGCAGCCTGACCCGAGGGAGCAATCAGCCCCAGCATTTT
TRBD1,NA,TRBJ2-5,14,TRBV28,CASSFNRGSQTQYF,TGTGCCAGCAGTTTTAACAGGGGGTCTCAGACCCAGTACTTC
TRBD1,NA,TRBJ1-5,14,TRBV6-1,CASTMTGGGQPQHF,TGTGCCAGCACCATGACAGGGGGAGGTCAGCCCCAGCATTTT